A single sample gave rise to the 2 T cell receptor beta chains below, sequenced in a study of memory CD4+ T cells and cytomegalovirus serostatus. Single viable CD3+CD4+CD8-CD45RO+ cells were sorted as the memory CD4+ T cells. TCRdb's table, derived via immunoSEQ multiplex PCR, lists solely in-frame clones and lacks some. The sample carries some 52,000 clones, more than 70% recorded once. Sequencing was performed on memory CD4+ T cells from blood. The receptor set was obtained from an adult in good health and CMV-seropositive.

This chain uses TRBV30 with TRBJ2-1, with TRBD2 identical over 7 bases. Unmatched junction bases numbered 5, after V lost 4 bases and J lost 2 bases. The CDR3 contains 14 residues. The V gene's germline CDR1 is GTSNPN and CDR2 SVGIG (reference sequence). The CDR3 nucleotides are TGTGCCTGGACCGCCGGGACTACCTACAATGAGCAGTTCTTC. This encodes CAWTAGTTYNEQFF.

The rearrangement uses TRBV15 and TRBJ2-7, with TRBD1 matching over 8 bases. The V gene's germline CDR1 is LNHNV and CDR2 YYDKDF (reference sequence). Losses at the gene ends were 5 bases for V and 6 bases for J; bases not matched to a gene: 6. The CDR3 length is 13 residues. CDR3 sequence: CATSGPRGREQYF. The DNA of the CDR3 is TGTGCCACCAGCGGCCCCAGGGGGCGCGAGCAGTACTTC.